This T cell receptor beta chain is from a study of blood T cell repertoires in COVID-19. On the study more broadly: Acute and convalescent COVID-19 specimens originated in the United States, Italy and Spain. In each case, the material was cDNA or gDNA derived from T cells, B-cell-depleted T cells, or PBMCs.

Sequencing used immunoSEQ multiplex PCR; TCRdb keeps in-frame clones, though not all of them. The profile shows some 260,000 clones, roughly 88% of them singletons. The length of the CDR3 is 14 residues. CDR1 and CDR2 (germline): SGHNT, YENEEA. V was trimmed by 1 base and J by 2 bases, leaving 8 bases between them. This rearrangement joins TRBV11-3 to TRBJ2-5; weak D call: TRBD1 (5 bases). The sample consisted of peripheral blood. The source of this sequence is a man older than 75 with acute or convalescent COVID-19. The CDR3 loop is CASSLGGRQETQYF. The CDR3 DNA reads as TGTGCCAGCAGCTTAGGGGGCAGGCAAGAGACCCAGTACTTC.